Presented here are 25 T cell receptor beta chains from one specimen sequenced in a study of blood T cell repertoires in COVID-19. The repertoire was sequenced with immunoSEQ multiplex PCR; TCRdb's copy has only in-frame clones and lacks some. The table includes roughly 97,000 clones, almost 85% detected once. The sequencing input was peripheral blood. The receptor source for this set is a man aged 65 to 85 with acute or convalescent COVID-19.

This rearrangement joins TRBV3-1 (or the pseudogene TRBV3-2) to TRBJ1-3, with a possible D match to TRBD1 (5 bases). The CDR3 length is 20 residues. V was clipped by 1 base and J by 0 bases, with 22 bases between them. CDR1 is LGHDT and CDR2 is YNNKEL in the germline V gene (reference sequence). CDR3 sequence reads: CASSQGVLGGVSVSGNTIYF. In DNA, the CDR3 is TGTGCCAGCAGCCAAGGGGTTTTGGGGGGGGTGAGTGTCTCTGGAAACACCATATATTTT.

This clone has more than one count but fewer than ten. The rearrangement uses TRBV9 and TRBJ1-2, with 7 bases matching TRBD1. CDR3 length: 16 residues. Germline CDR1 reads SGDLS; CDR2 reads YYNGEE. The trim removed 3 bases at V and 4 bases at J, leaving 12 bases unmatched. CDR3 region: CASSARGDSLIYGYTF. The CDR3 nucleotides are TGTGCCAGCAGCGCCAGGGGGGACAGCCTTATCTATGGCTACACCTTC.

The V and J genes are TRBV7-2 and TRBJ1-2; D is unresolved. The CDR3 runs to 15 residues. V lost 5 bases to trimming and J lost 0 bases, with 13 bases between them. Looked up from germline, CDR1 is SGHTA and CDR2 is FQGNSA. The CDR3 bases are TGTGCCAGCAGCGAAAACCAGATTACTAACTATGGCTACACCTTC. It encodes CASSENQITNYGYTF.

This chain uses TRBV28 with TRBJ1-6, with no clear D. Germline lookup yields CDR1 MDHEN and CDR2 SYDVKM. V lost 7 bases, J lost 6 bases, and 13 bases lay in between. The CDR3 loop spans 14 amino acids. In DNA form, the CDR3 reads TGTGCCAGCACCGGCGCGGTGGTTAATTCACCCCTCCACTTT. As protein: CASTGAVVNSPLHF.

This sequence joins TRBV19 and TRBJ2-1; TRBD1 agrees at 7 bases. The CDR3 length is 16 residues. The trim removed 8 bases at V and 5 bases at J, leaving 15 bases unmatched. Germline CDR1 and CDR2: LNHDA and SQIVND (reference sequence). CDR3 sequence reads: CASAILQGLRNNEQFF. CDR3 coding DNA: TGTGCCAGTGCTATCTTACAGGGGCTGAGAAACAATGAGCAGTTCTTC.

This sequence joins TRBV28 and TRBJ1-1, with a possible D match to TRBD1 (5 bases). The ends were cut back, 5 bases at V and 8 bases at J, with 12 bases in the middle. Looked up from germline, CDR1 is MDHEN and CDR2 is SYDVKM. This CDR3 is 12 amino acids long. The CDR3 loop is CASSDGQLEAFF. The DNA of the CDR3 is TGTGCCAGCAGTGATGGACAACTGGAAGCTTTCTTT.

This clone was found a few times. This sequence joins TRBV28 and TRBJ1-2; 7 positions match TRBD1. After removal of 5 bases from V and 0 bases from J, the junction contained 15 bases not matched to a gene. Germline V lookup: CDR1 MDHEN, CDR2 SYDVKM. CDR3 length equals 18 residues. CDR3 region: CASSTTTLGGTANYGYTF. CDR3 bases: TGTGCCAGCAGTACTACGACTCTTGGTGGGACAGCTAACTATGGCTACACCTTC.

The CDR3 protein is CACLLAGGITDTQYF. In DNA, the CDR3 is TGTGCCTGCTTACTAGCGGGAGGGATCACAGATACGCAGTATTTT. The V gene is TRBV30, the J gene TRBJ2-3; 13 bases fit TRBD2. The germline V gene encodes CDR1 GTSNPN and CDR2 SVGIG (reference sequence). This CDR3 is 15 amino acids long. J gave up 2 bases and V 6 bases, and 5 bases lay outside the gene matches.

Here the CDR3 DNA reads TGTGCCACCAGCAGAGGACTAGCGGGAGGGCCTGGTGAGCAGTTCTTC. Encoded protein: CATSRGLAGGPGEQFF. The rearrangement links TRBV15 to TRBJ2-1, with 14 bases identical to TRBD2. Germline-derived CDR1 and CDR2 are LNHNV and YYDKDF (reference sequence). V lost 1 base, J lost 9 bases, and 5 bases stayed unmatched. This CDR3 has 16 amino acids.

The chain links TRBV5-5 to TRBJ2-6; D is possibly TRBD2 (5 bases). The germline gives CDR1 SGHKS, CDR2 YYEKEE (reference sequence). The CDR3 is 16 amino acids. The ends were cut back, 4 bases at V and 5 bases at J, with 16 bases in the middle. The CDR3 region is CASSQYTDSRANVLTF. CDR3 DNA: TGTGCCAGCAGCCAATATACGGACTCCAGGGCCAACGTCCTGACTTTC.

The CDR3 sequence: CASSIPQGARYNEQFF. For the CDR3, the DNA is TGTGCCAGTAGTATACCACAGGGGGCGCGGTACAATGAGCAGTTCTTC. V usage is TRBV19 and J usage is TRBJ2-1, with 9 bases matching TRBD1. V was pared by 2 bases and J by 4 bases, with 6 bases of the junction left unmatched. The CDR3 consists of 16 residues. Per the germline V gene, CDR1 is LNHDA and CDR2 is SQIVND (reference sequence).

This clone has only one observation. This rearrangement joins TRBV18 to TRBJ2-2; 7 bases are a match to TRBD2. The V segment lost 3 bases and the J segment 4 bases; nucleotides outside the gene matches: 8. The germline V gene encodes CDR1 KGHSH and CDR2 LQKENI. The length of the CDR3 is 16 residues. CDR3 region: CASSPYVRGSTGELFF. CDR3 nucleotides: TGTGCCAGCTCACCGTATGTGCGGGGGAGCACCGGGGAGCTGTTTTTT.

This chain connects TRBV7-2 to TRBJ2-7; D gene unclear. Trimming pared 2 bases from V and 0 bases from J, leaving 8 bases between. CDR3 length: 14 residues. The V gene's germline CDR1 is SGHTA and CDR2 FQGNSA. The CDR3 DNA follows: TGTGCCAGCAGCTTAAGCCTGAGCTCCTACGAGCAGTACTTC. As protein: CASSLSLSSYEQYF.

The V gene is TRBV28, the J gene TRBJ1-6; a weak D match, TRBD1 (6 bases). From germline, CDR1 is MDHEN and CDR2 SYDVKM. V shed 5 bases and J shed 6 bases, with 11 bases lying between them. CDR3 length: 14 amino acids. CDR3 protein: CASSADRGNSPLHF. The CDR3 region has the DNA TGTGCCAGCAGTGCGGACAGAGGTAATTCACCCCTCCACTTT.

The chain recombines TRBV10-3 with TRBJ2-7; 10 bases line up with TRBD1. CDR3 size: 14 residues. J was trimmed by 10 bases and V by 5 bases; bases with no gene match: 11. Germline lookup yields CDR1 ENHRY and CDR2 SYGVKD. The CDR3 reads CAISLRPGQGIQYF. The CDR3 coding sequence is TGTGCCATCAGTCTTCGTCCGGGACAGGGGATCCAGTACTTC.

This chain joins TRBV9 and TRBJ2-5; 8 bases align to TRBD2. This CDR3 region has 16 residues. CDR1 and CDR2 (germline): SGDLS, YYNGEE. The V segment lost 0 bases and the J segment 6 bases; nucleotides outside the gene matches: 10. CDR3 protein: CASSVVGTSNRKTQYF. CDR3 nucleotide sequence: TGTGCCAGCAGCGTAGTTGGGACTAGTAACAGGAAGACCCAGTACTTC.

The rearrangement joins TRBV18 to TRBJ1-1; D may be TRBD1 (5 bases). The CDR3 spans 15 residues. CDR1 and CDR2 from the germline V gene are KGHSH and LQKENI. Trimming pared 2 bases from V and 6 bases from J, leaving 16 bases between. Here the CDR3 DNA reads TGTGCCAGCTCACCAGTACCAGGGCCAGACCCTGAAGCTTTCTTT. Residues: CASSPVPGPDPEAFF.

This clone appeared a few times. This chain joins TRBV6-6 and TRBJ1-1; TRBD1 might be the D (6 bases). The length of the CDR3 is 16 residues. The germline CDR1 and CDR2 sequences are MNHNY and SVGAGI (reference sequence). Trimming took 1 base from V and 3 from J, leaving 15 bases between them. In DNA, the CDR3 is TGTGCCAGCAGTTACTATCTCAGGGGCTGGGACACTGAAGCTTTCTTT. The encoded protein is CASSYYLRGWDTEAFF.

V usage is TRBV5-1 and J usage is TRBJ1-4; D remains unclear. The length of the CDR3 is 16 residues. Trimming cost V 4 bases and J 7 bases, with 20 bases left between them. CDR1 SGHRS and CDR2 YFSETQ come from the germline V gene. CDR3 region: CASSPGVAGLSEKLFF. The CDR3 DNA reads as TGCGCCAGCAGCCCGGGAGTAGCCGGGCTTAGTGAAAAACTGTTTTTT.

The chain carries TRBV6-1 and TRBJ2-2; TRBD1 might be the D (6 bases). This CDR3 is 14 amino acids long. V lost 1 base and J 9 bases, leaving 12 bases between the germline ends. Germline V gives CDR1 MNHNS, CDR2 SASEGT. The CDR3 reads CASSEDRAIRELFF. The CDR3 nucleotides are TGTGCCAGCAGTGAAGACAGGGCTATTCGGGAGCTGTTTTTT.

The V call is TRBV7-8, the J call TRBJ1-4; D call uncertain. Germline V gene data show CDR1 as SGHVS and CDR2 as FQNEAQ. With 0 bases removed from V and 0 bases from J, the gap between germline ends came to 8 bases. This CDR3 contains 16 residues. In nucleotides, the CDR3 is TGTGCCAGCAGCTTAGCGCGGGCATCAACTAATGAAAAACTGTTTTTT. It yields the protein CASSLARASTNEKLFF.

The genes are TRBV6-5 and TRBJ1-3, with a possible D match to TRBD1 (5 bases). There are 15 residues in the CDR3. Trimming left V 0 bases short and J 0 bases short, with 6 bases between. Germline values: CDR1 MNHEY, CDR2 SVGAGI. The DNA of the CDR3 is TGTGCCAGCAGTTACTCAGGGGTCTCTGGAAACACCATATATTTT. It codes for CASSYSGVSGNTIYF.

The chain couples TRBV19 to TRBJ2-1; D not resolved. From germline, CDR1 is LNHDA and CDR2 SQIVND (reference sequence). Trimming shortened V by 7 bases and J by 6 bases, and 10 bases separated the two germline ends. There are 12 residues in the CDR3. The CDR3 sequence: CASTSRGNEQFF. For the CDR3, the DNA is TGTGCCAGTACCTCCAGAGGCAATGAGCAGTTCTTC.

The chain couples TRBV7-9 to TRBJ1-6, with D maybe TRBD1 (6 bases). The CDR3 runs 15 residues. CDR1 is SEHNR, CDR2 FQNEAQ, per germline (reference sequence). V lost 1 base and J lost 7, with 11 bases in between. Written as DNA, the CDR3 is TGTGCCAGCAGCTTAGTTAGACAGGCGAATTCACCCCTCCACTTT. Amino acid sequence: CASSLVRQANSPLHF.

The chain joins TRBV7-2 to TRBJ2-1; TRBD2 matches 7 bases. The CDR3 is 16 amino acids. Germline V gives CDR1 SGHTA, CDR2 FQGNSA. Germline trimming cut 3 bases from V and 2 bases from J; bases unmatched to any gene: 7. The DNA for the CDR3 is TGTGCCAGCAGCTTGGAGCGGGATCCGACCTACAATGAGCAGTTCTTC. Protein: CASSLERDPTYNEQFF.